These 5 T cell receptor beta chains share one sample of origin, sequenced in a study of T cell responses to AZD1222 COVID-19 vaccine. Clones were read by immunoSEQ multiplex PCR, and TCRdb kept only the in-frame ones, dropping some. The sample contains about 120,000 clones, 80% to 90% of which appear only once. Source: peripheral blood, taken on day 0 of AZD1222 vaccination. The receptor set was obtained from an adult in good health.

This clone has only a few counts. The V and J genes are TRBV7-2 and TRBJ1-2; possible D gene TRBD1, 6 bases. V lost 5 bases and J 2 bases, leaving 18 bases between the germline ends. Per the germline V gene, CDR1 is SGHTA and CDR2 is FQGNSA. The CDR3 is made up of 16 amino acids. DNA for the CDR3: TGTGCCAGCAGCCAACGACCCAGGGGAGGGAACTATGGCTACACCTTC. Protein sequence: CASSQRPRGGNYGYTF.

The chain joins TRBV12-5 to TRBJ2-3; D is tentatively TRBD1 or TRBD2 (5 bases each). This CDR3 spans 14 amino acids. Germline loops: CDR1 LGHNT, CDR2 FRNRAP. V was cut by 1 base and J by 0 bases, with 5 bases left in between. As DNA, the CDR3 is TGTGCTAGTGGTTTGGGGGGGAGCACAGATACGCAGTATTTT. Amino acid sequence: CASGLGGSTDTQYF.

V is TRBV2 and J is TRBJ2-7; D ambiguous. This CDR3 spans 14 amino acids. Between the trimmed V and J ends, which lost 7 bases and 0 bases, there was a span of 13 bases. Germline CDR1 is SNHLY and CDR2 is FYNNEI. CDR3 in amino acids: CASIPSPSSYEQYF. The CDR3 DNA reads as TGTGCCAGCATCCCATCTCCTAGCTCCTACGAGCAGTACTTC.

The CDR3 here is CASRGDRVSGYTF. The CDR3 DNA sequence: TGTGCCAGTAGGGGGGACAGGGTGAGCGGCTACACCTTC. V gene TRBV19 combines with J gene TRBJ1-2; 9 bases match TRBD1. With 6 bases clipped from V and 8 bases from J, the junction kept 7 bases outside the gene matches. The CDR3 runs 13 residues. In germline, CDR1 is LNHDA, CDR2 SQIVND (reference sequence).

The CDR3 is CASTPHEQYF. The DNA of the CDR3 is TGTGCCAGCACCCCTCACGAGCAGTACTTC. The chain couples TRBV27 to TRBJ2-7; D gene uncertain. The CDR3 loop spans 10 amino acids. V was cut by 7 bases and J by 5 bases, with 6 bases left in between. Germline-derived CDR1 and CDR2 are MNHEY and SMNVEV (reference sequence).